Listed below are T cell receptor beta chains from one sample, sequenced in a study of blood T cell repertoires in COVID-19. Repertoires were generated with immunoSEQ multiplex PCR, while TCRdb's copy carries only in-frame clones and drops some. Among roughly 83,000 clones, about 88% were seen once, and the ten largest hold approximately 8%. Sequenced sample: peripheral blood. These receptors originate from an elderly man with active or convalescent COVID-19. CDR3s include the opening cysteine and the closing phenylalanine or tryptophan. Rows may omit the clone size; those that give it use once, few, many or a size class.

V	size	J	CDR3
TRBV29-1	.	TRBJ1-2	CSAGYGGRPVGNYGYTF
TRBV28	.	TRBJ1-2	CASSSAPAENYGYTF
TRBV5-1	.	TRBJ2-3	CASSPRRDSRSTDTQYF
TRBV11-3	.	TRBJ2-3	CASSLEAESDTQYF
TRBV19	.	TRBJ1-3	CASSIGPPFSGNTIYF
TRBV9	few	TRBJ1-6	CASSPGLYNSPLHF
TRBV2	.	TRBJ2-5	CASSDGGSGGETQYF
TRBV7-6	.	TRBJ1-5	CASSPGRDQPQHF
TRBV6-6	.	TRBJ1-5	CASTEGQGIQPQHF
TRBV5-1	once	TRBJ1-1	CASSWGQGINSEAFF
TRBV4-1	.	TRBJ2-3	CASSQDLAGGLDTQYF
TRBV11-2	.	TRBJ1-1	CASSWRWGRTEAFF
TRBV5-1	once	TRBJ2-2	CASSLGLGGTANTGELFF
TRBV6-5	.	TRBJ2-3	CASSSGRGADTQYF
TRBV25-1	.	TRBJ1-2	CASSIDEIGGYTF
TRBV19	.	TRBJ1-2	CASQETNRGSYGYTF
TRBV6-2/TRBV6-3	.	TRBJ1-5	CASSPRRTGNNQPQHF
TRBV27	.	TRBJ1-2	CATILWTGVGYTF
TRBV7-8	.	TRBJ1-2	CASSPNVQGLSGYTF
TRBV19	.	TRBJ1-5	CASSKGTSKNQPQHF
TRBV6-5	.	TRBJ2-1	CASSRDFRNEQFF
TRBV6-1	.	TRBJ1-5	CASSEAMSETQHF